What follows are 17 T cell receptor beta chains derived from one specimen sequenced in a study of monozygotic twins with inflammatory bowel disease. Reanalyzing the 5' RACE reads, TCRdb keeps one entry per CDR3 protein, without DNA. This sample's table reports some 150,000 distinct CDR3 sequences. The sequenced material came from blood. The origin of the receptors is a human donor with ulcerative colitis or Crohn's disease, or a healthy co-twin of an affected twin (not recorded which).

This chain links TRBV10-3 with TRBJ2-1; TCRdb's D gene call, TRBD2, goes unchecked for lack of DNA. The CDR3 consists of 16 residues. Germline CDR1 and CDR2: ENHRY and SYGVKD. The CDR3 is CAISAGGLSFGDEQFF.

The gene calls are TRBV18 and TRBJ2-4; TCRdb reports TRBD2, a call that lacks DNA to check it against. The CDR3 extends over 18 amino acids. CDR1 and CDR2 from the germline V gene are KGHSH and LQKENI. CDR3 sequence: CASSVGTSGRLAKNIQYF.

This CDR3 is CASSLGWSSGSTDTQYF. This chain uses TRBV5-1 with TRBJ2-3; TCRdb names TRBD2, which stays unverified in the absence of DNA. The CDR3 loop spans 17 amino acids. Germline CDR1 is SGHRS and CDR2 is YFSETQ.

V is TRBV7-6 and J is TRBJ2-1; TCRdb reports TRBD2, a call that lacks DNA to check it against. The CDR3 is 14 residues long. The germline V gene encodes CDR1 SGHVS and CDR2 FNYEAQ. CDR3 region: CASSKLGVVDEQFF.

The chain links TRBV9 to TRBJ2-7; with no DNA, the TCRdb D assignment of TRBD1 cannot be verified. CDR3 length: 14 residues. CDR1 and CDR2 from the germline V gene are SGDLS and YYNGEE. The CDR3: CASSRGQGIYEQYF.

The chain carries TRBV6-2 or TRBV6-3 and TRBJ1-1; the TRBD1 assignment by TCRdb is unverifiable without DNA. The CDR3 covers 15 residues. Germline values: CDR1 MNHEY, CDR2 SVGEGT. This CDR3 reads CASSPGTVLNTEAFF.

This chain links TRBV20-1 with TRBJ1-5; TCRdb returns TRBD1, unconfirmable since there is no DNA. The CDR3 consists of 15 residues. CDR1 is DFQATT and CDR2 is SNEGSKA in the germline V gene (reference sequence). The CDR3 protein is CSAAVPTGEDQPQHF.

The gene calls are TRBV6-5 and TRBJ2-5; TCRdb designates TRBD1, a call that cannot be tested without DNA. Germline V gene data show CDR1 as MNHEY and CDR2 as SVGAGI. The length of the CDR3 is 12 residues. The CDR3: CAARDVQETQYF.

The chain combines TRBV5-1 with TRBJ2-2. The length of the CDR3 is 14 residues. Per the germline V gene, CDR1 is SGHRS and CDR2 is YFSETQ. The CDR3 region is CASSPSGTAVELFF.

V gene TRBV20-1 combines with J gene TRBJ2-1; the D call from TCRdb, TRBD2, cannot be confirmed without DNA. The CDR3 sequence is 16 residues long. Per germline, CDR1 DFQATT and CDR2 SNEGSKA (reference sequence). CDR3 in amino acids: CSARDRTSGAYNEQFF.

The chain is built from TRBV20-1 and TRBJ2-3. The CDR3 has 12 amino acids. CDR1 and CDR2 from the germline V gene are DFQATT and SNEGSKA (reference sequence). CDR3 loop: CSAHGSTDTQYF.

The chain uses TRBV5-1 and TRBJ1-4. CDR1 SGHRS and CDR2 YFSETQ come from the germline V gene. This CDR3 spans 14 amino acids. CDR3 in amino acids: CASSLDSGNEKLFF.

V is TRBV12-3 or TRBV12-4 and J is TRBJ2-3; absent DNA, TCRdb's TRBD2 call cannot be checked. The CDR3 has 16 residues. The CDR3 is CASRKRLAGREDTQYF.

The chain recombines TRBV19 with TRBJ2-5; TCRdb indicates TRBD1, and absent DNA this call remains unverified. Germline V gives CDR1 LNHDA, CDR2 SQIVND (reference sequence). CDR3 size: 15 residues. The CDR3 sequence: CASSRGDSIQETQYF.

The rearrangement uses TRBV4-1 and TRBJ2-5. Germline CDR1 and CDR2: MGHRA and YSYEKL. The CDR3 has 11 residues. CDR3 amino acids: CASSPPTDQYF.

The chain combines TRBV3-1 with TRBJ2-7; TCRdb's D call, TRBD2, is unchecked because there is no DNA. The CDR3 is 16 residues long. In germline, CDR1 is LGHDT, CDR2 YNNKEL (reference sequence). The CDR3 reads CASSQSSSGGSYEQYF.

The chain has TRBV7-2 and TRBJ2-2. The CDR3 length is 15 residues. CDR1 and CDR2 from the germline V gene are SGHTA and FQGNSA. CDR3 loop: CASSLAGGSTGELFF.